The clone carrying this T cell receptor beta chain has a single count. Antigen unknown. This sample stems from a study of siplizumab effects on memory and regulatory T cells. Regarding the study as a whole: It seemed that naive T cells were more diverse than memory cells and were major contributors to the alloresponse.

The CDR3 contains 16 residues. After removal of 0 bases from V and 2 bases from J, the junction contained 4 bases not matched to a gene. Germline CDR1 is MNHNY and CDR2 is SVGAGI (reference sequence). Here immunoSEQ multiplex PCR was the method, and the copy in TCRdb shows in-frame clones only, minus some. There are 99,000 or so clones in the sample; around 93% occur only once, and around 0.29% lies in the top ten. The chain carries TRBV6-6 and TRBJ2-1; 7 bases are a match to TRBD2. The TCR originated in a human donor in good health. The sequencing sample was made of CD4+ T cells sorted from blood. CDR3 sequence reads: CASSYSMGGAYNEQFF. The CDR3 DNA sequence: TGTGCCAGCAGTTACTCGATGGGGGGGGCCTACAATGAGCAGTTCTTC.